This TCR beta chain was sequenced during a study of T cell responses to AZD1222 COVID-19 vaccine. Study information: Pooled samples include second doses given at about 4 or 12 weeks. Study conclusions and caveats: Baseline antibody screening turned up just six seropositive AZD1222 recipients. Most donors were white British and more were female, and clonal diversity was possibly underestimated. Spike as a whole was targeted by vaccine-associated CD4 TCRs, dominant at 160-218 and 743-854.

The table lists this clone with a count of one. What it binds is not known. This CDR3 is built from 13 residues. Trimming pared 0 bases from V and 5 bases from J, leaving 9 bases between. Germline assignment: CDR1 SGDLS and CDR2 YYNGEE. The method was immunoSEQ multiplex PCR; TCRdb's version includes in-frame clones alone and lacks a portion of them. The data show about 120,000 clones, 70% to 90% seen once. The chain joins TRBV9 to TRBJ2-7; D uncertain. The starting material was peripheral blood, obtained on day 0 of AZD1222 vaccination. The clonotype originates from an adult in good health. This chain's CDR3 is CASSVGAPDEQYF. The CDR3 DNA reads as TGTGCCAGCAGCGTAGGAGCTCCTGACGAGCAGTACTTC.